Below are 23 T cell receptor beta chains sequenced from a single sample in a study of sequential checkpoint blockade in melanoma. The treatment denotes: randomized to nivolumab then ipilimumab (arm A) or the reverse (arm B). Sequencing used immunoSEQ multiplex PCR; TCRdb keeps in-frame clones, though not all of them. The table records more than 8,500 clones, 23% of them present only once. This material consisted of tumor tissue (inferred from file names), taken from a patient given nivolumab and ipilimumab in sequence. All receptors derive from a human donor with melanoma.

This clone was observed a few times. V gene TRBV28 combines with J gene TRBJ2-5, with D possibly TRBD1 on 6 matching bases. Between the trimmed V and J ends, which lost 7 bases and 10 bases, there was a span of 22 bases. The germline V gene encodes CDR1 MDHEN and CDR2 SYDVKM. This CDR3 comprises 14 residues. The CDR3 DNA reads TGTGCCAGCACCGGGACACCCTCCAAGAGGGTCCAGTACTTC. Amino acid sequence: CASTGTPSKRVQYF.

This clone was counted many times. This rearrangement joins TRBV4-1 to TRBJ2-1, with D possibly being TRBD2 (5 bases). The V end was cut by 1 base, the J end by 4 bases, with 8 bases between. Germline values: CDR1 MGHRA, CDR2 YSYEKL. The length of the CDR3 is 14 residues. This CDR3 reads CASSQVDSYNEQFF. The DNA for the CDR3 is TGCGCCAGCAGCCAAGTGGACTCTTACAATGAGCAGTTCTTC.

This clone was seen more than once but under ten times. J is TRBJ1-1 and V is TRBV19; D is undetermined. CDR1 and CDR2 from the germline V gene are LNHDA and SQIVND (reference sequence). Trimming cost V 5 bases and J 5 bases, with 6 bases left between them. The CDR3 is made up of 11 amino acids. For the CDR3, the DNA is TGTGCCAGTAGTCAGCGAACTGAAGCTTTCTTT. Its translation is CASSQRTEAFF.

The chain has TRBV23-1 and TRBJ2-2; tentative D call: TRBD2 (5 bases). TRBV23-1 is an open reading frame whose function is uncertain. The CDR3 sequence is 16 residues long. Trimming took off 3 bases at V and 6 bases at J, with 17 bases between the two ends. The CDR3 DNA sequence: TGCGCCAGCAGTCATATGGACGGGAATAATCCCGGGGAGCTGTTTTTT. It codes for CASSHMDGNNPGELFF.

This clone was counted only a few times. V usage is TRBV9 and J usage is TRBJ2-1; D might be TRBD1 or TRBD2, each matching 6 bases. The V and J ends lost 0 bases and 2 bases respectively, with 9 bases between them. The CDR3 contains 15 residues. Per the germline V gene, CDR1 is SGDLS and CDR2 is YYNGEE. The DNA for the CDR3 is TGTGCCAGCAGCGTAGAAAGGGGGGCCTACAATGAGCAGTTCTTC. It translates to CASSVERGAYNEQFF.

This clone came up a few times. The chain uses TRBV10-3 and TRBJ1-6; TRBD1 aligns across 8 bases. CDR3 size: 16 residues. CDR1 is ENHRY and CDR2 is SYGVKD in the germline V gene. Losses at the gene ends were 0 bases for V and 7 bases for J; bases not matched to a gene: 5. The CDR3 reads CAISESQGARNSPLHF. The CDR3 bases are TGTGCCATCAGTGAGTCCCAGGGGGCGCGGAATTCACCCCTCCACTTT.

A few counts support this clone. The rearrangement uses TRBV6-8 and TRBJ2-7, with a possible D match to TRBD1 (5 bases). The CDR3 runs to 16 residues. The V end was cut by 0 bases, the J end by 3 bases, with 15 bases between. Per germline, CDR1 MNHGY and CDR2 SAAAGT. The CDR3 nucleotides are TGTGCCAGCAGTTACTCGGGCATTTGGCAGGGCTACGAGCAGTACTTC. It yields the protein CASSYSGIWQGYEQYF.

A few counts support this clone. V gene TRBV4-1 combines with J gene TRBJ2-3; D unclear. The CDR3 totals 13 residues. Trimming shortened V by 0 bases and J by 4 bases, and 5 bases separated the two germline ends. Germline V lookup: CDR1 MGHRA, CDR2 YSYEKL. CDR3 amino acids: CASSQEAPDTQYF. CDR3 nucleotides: TGCGCCAGCAGCCAAGAGGCGCCAGATACGCAGTATTTT.

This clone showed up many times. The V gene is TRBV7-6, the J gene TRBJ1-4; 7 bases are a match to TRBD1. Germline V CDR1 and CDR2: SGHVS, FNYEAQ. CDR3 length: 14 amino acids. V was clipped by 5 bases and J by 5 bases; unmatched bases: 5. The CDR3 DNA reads TGTGCCAGCAGCGAGGGACAGCCGAATGAAAAACTGTTTTTT. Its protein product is CASSEGQPNEKLFF.

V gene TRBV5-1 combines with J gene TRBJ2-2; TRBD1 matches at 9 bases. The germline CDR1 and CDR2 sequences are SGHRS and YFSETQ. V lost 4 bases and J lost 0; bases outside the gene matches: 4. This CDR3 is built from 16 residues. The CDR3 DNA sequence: TGCGCCAGCAGCGTACAGGGGGCCACGAACACCGGGGAGCTGTTTTTT. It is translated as CASSVQGATNTGELFF.

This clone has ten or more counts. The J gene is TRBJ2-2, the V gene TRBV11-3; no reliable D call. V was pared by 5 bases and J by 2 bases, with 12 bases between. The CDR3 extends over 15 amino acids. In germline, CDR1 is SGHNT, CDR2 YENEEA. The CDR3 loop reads CASSPTPQNTGELFF. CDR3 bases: TGTGCCAGCAGCCCAACACCCCAAAACACCGGGGAGCTGTTTTTT.

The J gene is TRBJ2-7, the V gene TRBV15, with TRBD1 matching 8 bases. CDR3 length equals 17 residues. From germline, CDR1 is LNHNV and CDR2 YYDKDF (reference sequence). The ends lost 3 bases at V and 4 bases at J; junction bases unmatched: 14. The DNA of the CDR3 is TGTGCCACCAGCAGGGGGGCAGCCTTCAGGGGGCGGTACGAGCAGTACTTC. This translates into CATSRGAAFRGRYEQYF.

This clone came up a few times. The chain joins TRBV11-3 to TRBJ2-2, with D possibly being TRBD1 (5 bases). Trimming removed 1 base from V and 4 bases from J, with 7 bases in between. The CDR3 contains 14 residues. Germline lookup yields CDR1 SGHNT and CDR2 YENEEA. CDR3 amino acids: CASSLVGATGELFF. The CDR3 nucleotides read TGTGCCAGCAGCTTAGTTGGGGCCACCGGGGAGCTGTTTTTT.

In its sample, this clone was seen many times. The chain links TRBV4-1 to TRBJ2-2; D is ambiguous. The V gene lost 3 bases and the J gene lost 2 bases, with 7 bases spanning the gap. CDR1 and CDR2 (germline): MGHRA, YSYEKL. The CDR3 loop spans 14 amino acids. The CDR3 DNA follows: TGCGCCAGCAGCCATTTCTCAAACACCGGGGAGCTGTTTTTT. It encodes CASSHFSNTGELFF.

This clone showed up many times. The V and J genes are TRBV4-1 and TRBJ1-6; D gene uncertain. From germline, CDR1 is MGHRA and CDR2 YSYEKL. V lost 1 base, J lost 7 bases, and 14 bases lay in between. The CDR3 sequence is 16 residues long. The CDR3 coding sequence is TGCGCCAGCAGCCAAGGGGCCCGGACGGAGAATTCACCCCTCCACTTT. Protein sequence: CASSQGARTENSPLHF.

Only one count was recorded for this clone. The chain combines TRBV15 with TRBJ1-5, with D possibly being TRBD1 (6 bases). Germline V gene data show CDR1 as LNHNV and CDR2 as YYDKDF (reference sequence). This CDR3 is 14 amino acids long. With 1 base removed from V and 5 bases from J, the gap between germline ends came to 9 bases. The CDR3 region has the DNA TGTGCCACCAGCAGAGGGGGGGGGCATCAGCCCCAGCATTTT. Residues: CATSRGGGHQPQHF.

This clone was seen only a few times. The CDR3 spells CASSYSPGVQETQYF. DNA for the CDR3: TGTGCCAGCAGTTACTCGCCAGGGGTCCAAGAGACCCAGTACTTC. The chain uses TRBV6-8 and TRBJ2-5; TRBD1 is a possible D gene (6 bases). Germline V gene sequence: CDR1 MNHGY, CDR2 SAAAGT. There are 15 residues in the CDR3. The ends were cut back, 0 bases at V and 1 base at J, with 9 bases in the middle.

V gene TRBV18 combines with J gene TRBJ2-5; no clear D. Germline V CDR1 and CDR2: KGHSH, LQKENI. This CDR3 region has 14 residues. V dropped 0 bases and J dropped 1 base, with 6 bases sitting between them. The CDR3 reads CASSPPQSQETQYF. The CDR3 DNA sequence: TGTGCCAGCTCACCACCACAATCCCAAGAGACCCAGTACTTC.

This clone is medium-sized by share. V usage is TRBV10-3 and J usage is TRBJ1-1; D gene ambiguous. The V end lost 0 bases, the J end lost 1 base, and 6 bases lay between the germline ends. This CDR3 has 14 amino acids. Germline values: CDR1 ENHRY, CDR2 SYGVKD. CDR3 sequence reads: CAISESSGNTEAFF. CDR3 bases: TGTGCCATCAGTGAGTCGTCGGGGAACACTGAAGCTTTCTTT.

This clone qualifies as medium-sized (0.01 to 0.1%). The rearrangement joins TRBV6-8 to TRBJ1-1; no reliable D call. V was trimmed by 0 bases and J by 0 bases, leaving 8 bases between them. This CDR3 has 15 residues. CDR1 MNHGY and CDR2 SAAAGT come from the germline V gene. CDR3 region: CASSYSGFLNTEAFF. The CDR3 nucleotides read TGTGCCAGCAGTTACTCAGGGTTCTTGAACACTGAAGCTTTCTTT.

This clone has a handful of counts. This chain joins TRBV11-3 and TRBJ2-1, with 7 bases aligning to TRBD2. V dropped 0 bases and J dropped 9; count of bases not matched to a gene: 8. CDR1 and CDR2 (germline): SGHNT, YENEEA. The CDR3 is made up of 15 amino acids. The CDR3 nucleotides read TGTGCCAGCAGCTTAGAGGGGGGGTTTCGTAGTGAGCAGTTCTTC. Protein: CASSLEGGFRSEQFF.

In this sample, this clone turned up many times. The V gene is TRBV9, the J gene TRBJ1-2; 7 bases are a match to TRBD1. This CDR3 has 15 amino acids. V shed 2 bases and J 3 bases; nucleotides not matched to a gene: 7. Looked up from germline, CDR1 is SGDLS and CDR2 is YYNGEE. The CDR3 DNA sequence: TGTGCCAGCAGCGTTTCGACAGGGCGTGACTATGGCTACACCTTC. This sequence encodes CASSVSTGRDYGYTF.

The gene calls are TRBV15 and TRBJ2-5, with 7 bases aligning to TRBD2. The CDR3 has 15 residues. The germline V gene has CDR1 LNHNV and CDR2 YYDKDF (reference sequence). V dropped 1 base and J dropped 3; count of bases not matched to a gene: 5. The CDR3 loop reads CATSRVPSGEETQYF. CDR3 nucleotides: TGTGCCACCAGCAGAGTACCGAGCGGGGAAGAGACCCAGTACTTC.